The 5 T cell receptor beta chains below were found in one sample sequenced in a study of a mutant IDH1 vaccine in newly diagnosed glioma. Assay used: immunoSEQ multiplex PCR; TCRdb lists only in-frame clones, some missing. The sample shows some 50,000 clones, roughly 84% of them seen only once. For these receptors, no antigen is known. Time point described: week 47, end of study. All doses held 300 ug of mutant IDH1 20-mer peptide, with topical imiquimod. Specimen: PBMCs, collected from a glioma patient whose treatment included an IDH1 peptide vaccine. The receptor set was obtained from a woman aged 30 to 39 with glioma. Some clones in this sample may be carry-over from other donors' samples.

The chain employs TRBV28 and TRBJ2-2; TRBD2 matches at 7 bases. Germline-derived CDR1 and CDR2 are MDHEN and SYDVKM. The CDR3 spans 16 residues. The V and J ends lost 2 bases and 4 bases, in that order; junction bases with no gene match: 7. For the CDR3, the DNA is TGTGCCAGCAGTTTACCAGCGGGGACGGGCACCGGGGAGCTGTTTTTT. This translates into CASSLPAGTGTGELFF.

The chain carries TRBV6-5 and TRBJ2-1; a possible D gene is TRBD1 (5 bases). Looked up from germline, CDR1 is MNHEY and CDR2 is SVGAGI. The CDR3 runs to 14 residues. Trimming took 5 bases from V and 7 from J, leaving 15 bases between them. This CDR3 reads CASSTRQTVNEQFF. The CDR3 nucleotides are TGTGCCAGCAGTACGAGACAGACAGTAAATGAGCAGTTCTTC.

The rearrangement links TRBV30 to TRBJ1-3; D gene uncertain. V dropped 7 bases and J dropped 0 bases, with 10 bases sitting between them. The CDR3 spans 13 residues. The germline CDR1 and CDR2 sequences are GTSNPN and SVGIG (reference sequence). The CDR3 nucleotides are TGTGCCTCCGCCCTCAGCTCTGGAAACACCATATATTTT. It is translated as CASALSSGNTIYF.

A single count supports this clone. The chain combines TRBV4-1 with TRBJ2-7, with D hard to call. V was clipped by 0 bases and J by 0 bases, with 3 bases between them. Germline CDR1 reads MGHRA; CDR2 reads YSYEKL. This CDR3 comprises 13 residues. The CDR3 DNA follows: TGCGCCAGCAGCCAAGAGAGCTCCTACGAGCAGTACTTC. This sequence encodes CASSQESSYEQYF.

The chain employs TRBV6-5 and TRBJ2-1; 9 positions agree with TRBD2. After removal of 8 bases from V and 8 bases from J, the junction contained 7 bases not matched to a gene. From germline, CDR1 is MNHEY and CDR2 SVGAGI. The length of the CDR3 is 13 residues. Here the CDR3 DNA reads TGTGCCAGCCGCGGGAGGGGGAGGGATGAGCAGTTCTTC. Protein sequence: CASRGRGRDEQFF.